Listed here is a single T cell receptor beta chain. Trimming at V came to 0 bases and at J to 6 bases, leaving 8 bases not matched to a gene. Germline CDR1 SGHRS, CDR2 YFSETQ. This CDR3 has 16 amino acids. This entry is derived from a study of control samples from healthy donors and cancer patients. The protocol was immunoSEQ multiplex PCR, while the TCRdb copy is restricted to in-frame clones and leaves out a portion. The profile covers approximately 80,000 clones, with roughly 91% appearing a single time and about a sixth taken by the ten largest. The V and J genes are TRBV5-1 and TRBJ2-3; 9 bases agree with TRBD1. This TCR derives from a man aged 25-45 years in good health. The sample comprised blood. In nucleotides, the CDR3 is TGCGCCAGCAGCTTGGGGCCTACAGGGGGCCGGGATACGCAGTATTTT. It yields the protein CASSLGPTGGRDTQYF. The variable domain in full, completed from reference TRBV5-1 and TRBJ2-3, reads KAGVTQTPRYLIKTRGQQVTLSCSPISGHRSVSWYQQTPGQGLQFLFEYFSETQRNKGNFPGRFSGRQFSNSRSEMNVSTLELGDSALYLCASSLGPTGGRDTQYFGPGTRLTVL.